The text below deals with one T cell receptor beta chain. These data are taken from a study of blood T cell repertoires in COVID-19. Germline CDR1 is LGHDT and CDR2 is YNNKEL (reference sequence). Trimming left V 1 base short and J 3 bases short, with 14 bases between. The CDR3 consists of 16 residues. Clones were sequenced by immunoSEQ multiplex PCR, and TCRdb holds only the in-frame ones, with some missing. The sample records under 400,000 clones, about 92% being singletons. This chain connects TRBV3-1 (or the pseudogene TRBV3-2) to TRBJ2-3, with D maybe TRBD2 (5 bases). The sample was peripheral blood. The clonotype originates from a woman aged 55-70 years with COVID-19, enrolled during active disease. CDR3 nucleotide sequence: TGTGCCAGCAGCCAAGGCGTCCTAGCCGGAACAGATACGCAGTATTTT. Amino acid sequence: CASSQGVLAGTDTQYF.